A selection of T cell receptor beta chains follows, all from one sample in a study of spatial heterogeneity in lung cancer. TCRdb redid the calling of the 5' RACE reads with MiXCR, one entry per CDR3 protein. The table lists about 33,000 distinct CDR3 sequences, over 9.5% of them singletons. The source material was PBMCs, sampled at follow-up. The receptor source for this set is a female donor with early-stage non-small cell lung cancer. The CDR3 runs from the conserved cysteine through the conserved F or W. D genes are given only for firm matches. The listing skips clone size in some rows; elsewhere it reads once, few, many or a size class.

size	V	D	J	CDR3	DNA
.	TRBV13	.	TRBJ2-4	CASSSGQGGNIQYF	TGTGCCAGCAGCTCAGGACAGGGAGGGAACATTCAGTACTTC
few	TRBV7-2	TRBD1	TRBJ2-7	CASSLAGGHNEQYF	TGTGCCAGCAGCTTAGCAGGGGGCCATAACGAGCAGTACTTC
many	TRBV27	.	TRBJ2-7	CASGIGGSGPYEQYF	TGTGCCAGCGGTATAGGGGGGTCCGGTCCGTACGAGCAGTACTTC
many	TRBV30	.	TRBJ2-2	CAWSLGQGGELFF	TGTGCCTGGAGTCTCGGACAAGGCGGGGAGCTGTTTTTT
many	TRBV29-1	.	TRBJ2-7	CSVVQEYEQYF	TGCAGCGTTGTACAGGAGTACGAGCAGTACTTC
.	TRBV7-2	.	TRBJ1-5	CASRPGINQPQHF	TGTGCCAGCAGGCCCGGTATAAATCAGCCCCAGCATTTT
.	TRBV7-9	TRBD1	TRBJ1-4	CASSFSTGTNEKLFF	TGTGCCAGCAGCTTTTCGACAGGGACGAATGAAAAACTGTTTTTT
many	TRBV12-3/TRBV12-4	.	TRBJ2-2	CASSLRATGELFF	TGTGCCAGCAGTTTACGGGCCACCGGGGAGCTGTTTTTT
many	TRBV29-1	.	TRBJ1-1	CSDEIVGQFEAFF	TGCAGCGACGAGATAGTCGGACAGTTTGAAGCTTTCTTT
.	TRBV4-1	.	TRBJ2-7	CASSQDRGYEQYF	TGCGCCAGCAGCCAAGATCGTGGGTATGAGCAGTACTTC
many	TRBV7-2	.	TRBJ2-7	CASSLVQSYEQYF	TGTGCCAGCAGCTTAGTACAGAGCTACGAGCAGTACTTC
many	TRBV4-3	TRBD2	TRBJ2-3	CASSQDITSGFTDTQYF	TGCGCCAGCAGCCAAGATATCACTAGCGGCTTCACAGATACGCAGTATTTT
many	TRBV23-1	.	TRBJ1-5	CASSQSQDTWFRSNQPQHF	TGCGCCAGCAGTCAATCGCAAGACACTTGGTTTCGAAGCAATCAGCCCCAGCATTTT
.	TRBV7-9	.	TRBJ1-4	CASSSGTNEKLFF	TGTGCCAGCAGTTCAGGGACTAATGAAAAACTGTTTTTT
.	TRBV21-1	.	TRBJ2-2	CASTAAVHGELFF	TGTGCCAGCACCGCAGCGGTTCACGGGGAGCTGTTTTTT
many	TRBV7-7	.	TRBJ2-5	CASSLEVVGALETQYF	TGTGCCAGCAGCTTGGAGGTGGTGGGGGCTTTGGAGACCCAGTACTTC
.	TRBV20-1	.	TRBJ2-1	CSVRGRSYNEQFF	TGCAGTGTCCGGGGCCGATCCTACAATGAGCAGTTCTTC
.	TRBV4-3	.	TRBJ1-1	CASSQGLIMLGTEAFF	TGCGCCAGCAGCCAAGGTCTAATAATGCTGGGCACTGAAGCTTTCTTT
many	TRBV20-1	.	TRBJ1-1	CSAPTGLMNTEAFF	TGCAGTGCTCCGACAGGTTTAATGAACACTGAAGCTTTCTTT